This T cell receptor beta chain was obtained from a study of cytomegalovirus exposure and HLA in healthy donors. In the study overall: Early on, a data release was issued that held tens of millions of unique TCRs from HLA-typed donors. Whole-study findings and limits: Presence/absence analysis assumed near-uniform sequencing depth across donors.

CDR3 length: 18 residues. The germline CDR1 and CDR2 sequences are LNHDA and SQIVND (reference sequence). V was trimmed by 1 base and J by 0 bases, leaving 13 bases between them. This PCR relied on a set of 60 Vbeta primers and 13 Jbeta primers. Produced via immunoSEQ multiplex PCR; TCRdb's table is partial and in-frame only. The table records over 100,000 clones, 63% of them present only once. In regard to this clone: As yet, its antigen is unknown.

These donors, healthy bone marrow donors, were studied. Material: PBMCs. V is TRBV19 and J is TRBJ2-6; the D gene is possibly TRBD2 (7 bases). The receptor was derived from a man aged 35 to 55 in good health and CMV-seropositive. This CDR3 reads CASSIGAGAFSGANVLTF. CDR3 in DNA: TGTGCCAGTAGTATAGGGGCGGGGGCCTTCTCTGGGGCCAACGTCCTGACTTTC. Full variable domain (outside the CDR3, taken from reference TRBV19 and TRBJ2-6): DGGITQSPKYLFRKEGQNVTLSCEQNLNHDAMYWYRQDPGQGLRLIYYSQIVNDFQKGDIAEGYSVSREKKESFPLTVTSAQKNPTAFYLCASSIGAGAFSGANVLTFGAGSRLTVL.